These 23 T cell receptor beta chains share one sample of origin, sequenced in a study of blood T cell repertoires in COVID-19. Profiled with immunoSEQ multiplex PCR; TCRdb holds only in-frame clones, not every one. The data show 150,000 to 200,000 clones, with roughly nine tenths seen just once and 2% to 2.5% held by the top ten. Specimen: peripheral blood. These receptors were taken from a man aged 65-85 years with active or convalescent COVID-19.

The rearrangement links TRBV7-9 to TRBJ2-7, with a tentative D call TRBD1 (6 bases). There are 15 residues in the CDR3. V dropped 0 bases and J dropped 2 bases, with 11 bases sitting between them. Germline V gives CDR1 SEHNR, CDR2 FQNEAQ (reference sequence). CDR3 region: CASSLAGAVTYEQYF. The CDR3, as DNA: TGTGCCAGCAGCTTAGCGGGGGCTGTAACCTACGAGCAGTACTTC.

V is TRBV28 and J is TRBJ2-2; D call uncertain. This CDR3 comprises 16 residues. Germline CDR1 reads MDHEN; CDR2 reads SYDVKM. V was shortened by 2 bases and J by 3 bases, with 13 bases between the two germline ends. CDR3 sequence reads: CASSLPATYDTGELFF. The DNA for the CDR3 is TGTGCCAGCAGTTTACCCGCGACATATGACACCGGGGAGCTGTTTTTT.

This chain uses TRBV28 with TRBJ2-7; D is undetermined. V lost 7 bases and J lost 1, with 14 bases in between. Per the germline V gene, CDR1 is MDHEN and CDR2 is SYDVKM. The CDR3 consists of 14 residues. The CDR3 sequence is CASTPSRWSYEQYF. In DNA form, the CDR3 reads TGTGCCAGCACCCCATCGCGGTGGTCCTACGAGCAGTACTTC.

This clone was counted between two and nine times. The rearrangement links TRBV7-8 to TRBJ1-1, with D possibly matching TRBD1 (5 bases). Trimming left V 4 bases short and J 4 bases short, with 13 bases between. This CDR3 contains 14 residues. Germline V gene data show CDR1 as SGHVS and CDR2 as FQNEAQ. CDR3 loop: CASSSSTVITEAFF. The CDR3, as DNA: TGTGCCAGCAGCTCTTCGACAGTAATCACTGAAGCTTTCTTT.

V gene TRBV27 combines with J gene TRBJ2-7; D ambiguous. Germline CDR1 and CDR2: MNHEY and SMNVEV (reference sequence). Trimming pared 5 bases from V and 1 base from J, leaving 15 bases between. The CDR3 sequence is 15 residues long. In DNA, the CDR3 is TGTGCCAGCAGTCCATCGGTTGCCGTTTCCTACGAGCAGTACTTC. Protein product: CASSPSVAVSYEQYF.

In nucleotides, the CDR3 is TGCGCCAGCAGCCAAGATCAGCAGGGGCTAGGTCAGCCCCAGCATTTT. This sequence encodes CASSQDQQGLGQPQHF. V usage is TRBV4-3 and J usage is TRBJ1-5; maybe TRBD1 (6 bases). The germline V gene has CDR1 LGHNA and CDR2 YSLEER. The V end was cut by 0 bases, the J end by 6 bases, with 15 bases between. The CDR3 loop spans 16 amino acids.

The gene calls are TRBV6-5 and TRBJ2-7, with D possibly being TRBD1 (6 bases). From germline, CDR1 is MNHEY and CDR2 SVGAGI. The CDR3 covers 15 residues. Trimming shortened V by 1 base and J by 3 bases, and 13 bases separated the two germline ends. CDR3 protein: CASSYFPGDGYEQYF. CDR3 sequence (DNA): TGTGCCAGCAGTTACTTTCCAGGGGACGGCTACGAGCAGTACTTC.

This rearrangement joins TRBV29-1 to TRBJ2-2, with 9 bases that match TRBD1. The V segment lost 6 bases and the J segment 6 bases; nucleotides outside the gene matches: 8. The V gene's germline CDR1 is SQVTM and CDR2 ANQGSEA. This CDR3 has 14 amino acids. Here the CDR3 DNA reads TGCAGCGTGGGGACAGGGCTTGGGTCCGGGGAGCTGTTTTTT. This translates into CSVGTGLGSGELFF.

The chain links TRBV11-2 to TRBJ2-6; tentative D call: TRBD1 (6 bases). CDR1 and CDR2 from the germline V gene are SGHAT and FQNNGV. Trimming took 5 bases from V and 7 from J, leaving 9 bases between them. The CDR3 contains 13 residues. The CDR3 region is CASSPGTANVLTF. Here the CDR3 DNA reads TGTGCCAGCAGCCCGGGGACAGCCAACGTCCTGACTTTC.

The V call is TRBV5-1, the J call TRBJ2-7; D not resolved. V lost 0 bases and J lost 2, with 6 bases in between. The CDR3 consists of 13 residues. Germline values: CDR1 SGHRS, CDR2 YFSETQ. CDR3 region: CASSLGRTYEQYF. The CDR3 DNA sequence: TGCGCCAGCAGCTTGGGGAGAACCTACGAGCAGTACTTC. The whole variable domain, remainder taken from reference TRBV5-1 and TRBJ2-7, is KAGVTQTPRYLIKTRGQQVTLSCSPISGHRSVSWYQQTPGQGLQFLFEYFSETQRNKGNFPGRFSGRQFSNSRSEMNVSTLELGDSALYLCASSLGRTYEQYFGPGTRLTVT.

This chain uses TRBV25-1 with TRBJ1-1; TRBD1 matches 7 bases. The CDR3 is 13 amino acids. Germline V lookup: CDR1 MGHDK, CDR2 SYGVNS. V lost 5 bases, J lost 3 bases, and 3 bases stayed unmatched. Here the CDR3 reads CASSRGLDTEAFF. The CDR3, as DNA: TGTGCCAGCAGTAGGGGGCTCGACACTGAAGCTTTCTTT.

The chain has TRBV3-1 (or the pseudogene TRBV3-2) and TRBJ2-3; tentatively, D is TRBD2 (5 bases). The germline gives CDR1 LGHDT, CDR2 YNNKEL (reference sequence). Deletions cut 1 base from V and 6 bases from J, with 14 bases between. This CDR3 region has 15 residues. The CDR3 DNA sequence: TGTGCCAGCAGCCAAGTGGCGGGTCCTACGGATACGCAGTATTTT. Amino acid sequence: CASSQVAGPTDTQYF.

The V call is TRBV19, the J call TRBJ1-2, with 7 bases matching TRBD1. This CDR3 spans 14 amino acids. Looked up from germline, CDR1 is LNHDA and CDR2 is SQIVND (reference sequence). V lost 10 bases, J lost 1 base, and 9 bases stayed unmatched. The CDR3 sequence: CATGDSSLNYGYTF. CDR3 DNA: TGTGCCACAGGGGACAGTTCCCTTAACTATGGCTACACCTTC.

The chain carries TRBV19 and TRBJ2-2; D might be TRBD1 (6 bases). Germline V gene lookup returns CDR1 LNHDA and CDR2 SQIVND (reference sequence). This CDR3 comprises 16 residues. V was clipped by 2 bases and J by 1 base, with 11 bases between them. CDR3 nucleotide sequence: TGTGCCAGTAGTATAAAGTCGGGACAGAACACCGGGGAGCTGTTTTTT. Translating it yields CASSIKSGQNTGELFF.

CDR3 loop: CASSQVGTGTPQYF. The CDR3 DNA follows: TGTGCCAGCAGCCAAGTTGGGACAGGAACGCCCCAGTACTTC. This chain uses TRBV14 with TRBJ2-5; 8 nucleotides agree with TRBD1. Germline loops: CDR1 SGHDN, CDR2 FVKESK. This CDR3 spans 14 amino acids. The J segment lost 9 bases and the V segment lost 1 base, leaving 7 bases of the junction unmatched.

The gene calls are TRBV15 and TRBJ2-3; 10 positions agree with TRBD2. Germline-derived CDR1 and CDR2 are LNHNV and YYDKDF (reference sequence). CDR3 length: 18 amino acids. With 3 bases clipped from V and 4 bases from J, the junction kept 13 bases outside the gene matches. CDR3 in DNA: TGTGCCACCAGCAGGGTTGTGGCTTTAGCGGGGGGTTCAGATACGCAGTATTTT. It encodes CATSRVVALAGGSDTQYF. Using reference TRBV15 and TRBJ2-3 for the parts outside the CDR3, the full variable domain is DAMVIQNPRYQVTQFGKPVTLSCSQTLNHNVMYWYQQKSSQAPKLLFHYYDKDFNNEADTPDNFQSRRPNTSFCFLDIRSPGLGDTAMYLCATSRVVALAGGSDTQYFGPGTRLTVL.

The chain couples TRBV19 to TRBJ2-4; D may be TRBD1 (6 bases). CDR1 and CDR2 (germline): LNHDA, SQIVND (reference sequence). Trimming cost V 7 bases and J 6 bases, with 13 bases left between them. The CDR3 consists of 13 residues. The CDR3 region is CASTTDRRNIQYF. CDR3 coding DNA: TGTGCCAGTACTACAGACAGGCGAAACATTCAGTACTTC.

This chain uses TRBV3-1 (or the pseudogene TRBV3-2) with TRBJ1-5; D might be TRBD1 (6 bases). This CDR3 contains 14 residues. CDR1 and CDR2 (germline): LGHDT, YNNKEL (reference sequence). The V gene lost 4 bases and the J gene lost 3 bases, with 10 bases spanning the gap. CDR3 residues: CASSLRTDNQPQHF. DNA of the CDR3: TGTGCCAGCAGCCTAAGGACAGACAATCAGCCCCAGCATTTT.

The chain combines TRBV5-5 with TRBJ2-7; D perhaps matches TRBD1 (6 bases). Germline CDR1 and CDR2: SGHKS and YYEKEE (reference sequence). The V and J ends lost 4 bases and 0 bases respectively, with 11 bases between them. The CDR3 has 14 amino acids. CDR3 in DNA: TGTGCCAGCAGCCCGAGACAGGTCTCCTACGAGCAGTACTTC. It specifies CASSPRQVSYEQYF.

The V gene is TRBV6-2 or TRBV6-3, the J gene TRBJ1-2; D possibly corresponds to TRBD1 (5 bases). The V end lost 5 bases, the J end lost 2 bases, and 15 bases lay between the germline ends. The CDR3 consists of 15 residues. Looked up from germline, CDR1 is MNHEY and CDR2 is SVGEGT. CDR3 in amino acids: CASSHDLGGNYGYTF. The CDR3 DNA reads TGTGCCAGCAGTCACGACCTCGGGGGGAACTATGGCTACACCTTC.

CDR3 nucleotide sequence: TGTGCCAGCAGCTACGGGGGTCGGGAGACCCAGTACTTC. Encoded protein: CASSYGGRETQYF. The genes are TRBV5-6 and TRBJ2-5, with a weak D call TRBD2 (6 bases). CDR1 and CDR2 from the germline V gene are SGHDT and YYEEEE. There are 13 residues in the CDR3. Trimming removed 3 bases from V and 5 bases from J, with 11 bases in between.

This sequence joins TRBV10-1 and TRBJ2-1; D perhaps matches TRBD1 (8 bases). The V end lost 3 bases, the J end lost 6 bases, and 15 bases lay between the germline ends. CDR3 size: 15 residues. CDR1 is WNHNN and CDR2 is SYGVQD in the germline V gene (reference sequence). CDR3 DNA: TGCGCCAGCAGTGAAAACAGGGGGGGCTTCAATGAGCAGTTCTTC. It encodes CASSENRGGFNEQFF.

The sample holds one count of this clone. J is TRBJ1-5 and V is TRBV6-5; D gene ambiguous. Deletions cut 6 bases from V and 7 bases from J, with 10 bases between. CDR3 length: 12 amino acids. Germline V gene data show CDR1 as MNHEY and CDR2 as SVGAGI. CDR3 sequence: CASRRPPQPQHF. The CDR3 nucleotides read TGTGCCAGCAGGAGGCCTCCGCAGCCCCAGCATTTT.